This T cell receptor (beta chain) was documented in a study of response to subunit inactivated influenza vaccine. Trimming took off 0 bases at V and 0 bases at J, with 10 bases between the two ends. Germline V lookup: CDR1 ENHRY, CDR2 SYGVKD. The length of the CDR3 is 16 residues. In its sample, this clonotype was seen a few times. The antigen remains undetermined. Broader study findings: Few additional T cells are recruited per seasonal influenza vaccination, authors suggested.

From the RT-PCR reads, TCRdb called clonotypes with MiXCR, one entry per CDR3 protein. The sample consists of about 520,000 distinct CDR3 sequences, roughly 25% of them appearing once. The source is a man aged 50 or older who received an inactivated influenza vaccine. This chain connects TRBV10-3 to TRBJ2-3, with a weak D call TRBD2 (5 bases). Sequenced material: CD4+ T cells sorted from PBMCs, taken around 5 days after vaccination. In nucleotides, the CDR3 is TGTGCCATCAGTGAGTCATTAGCGACTAGCACAGATACGCAGTATTTT. This translates into CAISESLATSTDTQYF.